Here is one T cell receptor beta chain with its context. Combining a sample-barcoded 5' primer with a J-beta primer mix, a second PCR ran for about 6 to 11 cycles. TCRdb re-called the 5' RACE reads with MiXCR, one entry per CDR3 protein. The data contain 650,000 to 900,000 distinct CDR3 sequences, around 62% of them singletons. V lost 2 bases to trimming and J lost 4 bases, with 13 bases between them. Germline assignment: CDR1 SNHLY and CDR2 FYNNEI. The CDR3 length is 15 residues. This sample is part of a study of blood T cells in healthy people across ages. Every donor provided 7.5 to 10 milliliters of peripheral blood.

The gene calls are TRBV2 and TRBJ2-3; the D is unclear. The source of this sequence is a man between 25 and 39 years old in good health. Input material: blood. As DNA, the CDR3 is TGTGCCAGCAGTGAAAGGCATGTTGGGGCAGATACGCAGTATTTT. Translating gives CASSERHVGADTQYF.